Listed below are T cell receptor beta chains from one sample, sequenced in a study of cytomegalovirus exposure and HLA in healthy donors. Here immunoSEQ multiplex PCR was the method, and the copy in TCRdb shows in-frame clones only, minus some. The sample table includes 30,000 to 40,000 clones. Specimen: PBMCs. The receptors originated from a man aged 35-49 years in good health and CMV-seropositive. The conserved cysteine and the conserved F or W are not part of the CDR3 here. A D gene is named only where the DNA matches it firmly.

v_gene,j_gene,d_gene,CDR3aa
TRBV6-1,TRBJ2-7,TRBD2,ASSPSGIPYEQY
TRBV7-9,TRBJ2-5,-,ASSLRTLQETQY
TRBV7-9,-,TRBD2,ASAGLAGATYEQY
TRBV6-1,TRBJ2-5,TRBD2,ASSVASGRVGKETQY
TRBV7-3,TRBJ1-1,-,ASSWGEGTEAF
TRBV7-9,TRBJ2-5,-,ASSDRLGARTQY
TRBV18,TRBJ1-5,-,ASSPNSGGQPGQPQH
TRBV7-2,TRBJ2-2,TRBD2,ASRETSSTGELF
TRBV7-9,TRBJ2-5,TRBD1,ASSDWGQKETQY
TRBV5-1,TRBJ1-1,-,ASSFGLGLEAF
TRBV6-1,TRBJ2-1,-,ASERVYEQF
TRBV6-5,TRBJ2-7,-,ATSGGLPYEQY
TRBV7-9,TRBJ2-7,TRBD2,ASSSIAGSYEQY
TRBV19,TRBJ1-4,-,ASSLWTEYNEKLF
TRBV2,TRBJ2-7,TRBD2,ASSASTSGTYEQY
TRBV15,TRBJ1-5,TRBD1,ATSSAWGAGGSQPQH
TRBV18,TRBJ2-7,TRBD1,ASSPGTGSPIAGGRPTYEQY
TRBV5-1,TRBJ2-7,TRBD1,ASSSTTGTGGGEQY
TRBV9,TRBJ2-2,-,ASSVHGELF
TRBV2,TRBJ1-5,-,ASRSGTNNQPQH
TRBV7-3,TRBJ2-3,-,ASGTSGGDTQY
TRBV30,TRBJ2-7,-,AWSRGYEQY
TRBV11-2,TRBJ2-2,-,ASSLARDFYTGELF
TRBV7-2,TRBJ2-3,-,ASSSRSYTDTQY
TRBV30,TRBJ2-5,TRBD1,AWSGQGETQY
TRBV5-1,TRBJ2-3,TRBD2,ASSRTSEADTQY
TRBV6-1,TRBJ2-1,-,ASSEDFYELYNEQF
TRBV5-4,TRBJ2-1,TRBD2,ASSFLSGSSYNEQF
TRBV2,TRBJ1-2,-,ASSESETVYGYT
TRBV18,TRBJ1-4,TRBD1,ASSPSVGGRNEKLF
TRBV7-2,TRBJ2-1,-,ASSRTVDNEQF
TRBV7-9,TRBJ2-3,TRBD2,ASSPAGTSGPDTQY
TRBV7-2,TRBJ2-3,TRBD2,ASSTGLAGGSDTQY
TRBV5-1,TRBJ1-2,-,ASSLAPGDPYGYT
TRBV7-2,TRBJ2-7,TRBD1,ASRAGQGVDEQY
TRBV7-9,TRBJ2-3,-,ASSLEAGPQY
TRBV15,TRBJ2-7,-,ATSRDRQDGEQY
TRBV28,TRBJ2-3,-,ASSKESRDTQY
TRBV19,TRBJ1-2,TRBD1,ASSRTGQGEGGYT
TRBV6-6,TRBJ1-2,-,ASSAAGYT
TRBV19,TRBJ2-3,TRBD2,ASTLTGLAVDTQY
TRBV19,TRBJ2-3,TRBD2,ASTSGSGPDTQY
TRBV27,TRBJ2-7,TRBD1,ASGNRGHEQY
TRBV27,TRBJ1-1,-,ASSSQMNTEAF
TRBV9,TRBJ2-1,TRBD2,ASSVGLAASYNEQF
TRBV2,TRBJ2-1,-,ASSEEQTEQF
TRBV30,TRBJ2-2,TRBD2,AWRRTSYGELF
TRBV7-6,TRBJ2-5,TRBD2,ASSQDPREQY
TRBV6-6,TRBJ2-3,TRBD2,ASSPRGGSSTDTQY
TRBV7-9,TRBJ1-2,-,ASSRSFAFTTGGYT
TRBV29-1,TRBJ1-4,-,LAQTNNEKLF
TRBV27,TRBJ2-5,TRBD1,ASSLWGQSSQETQY
TRBV9,TRBJ2-3,TRBD2,ASSSTLRLANTDTQY
TRBV5-8,TRBJ1-4,-,ASTQRGGNEKLF
TRBV5-1,TRBJ2-7,TRBD2,ASSLGDYSYEQY
TRBV7-9,TRBJ2-7,TRBD1,ASKNAGTGESEQY
TRBV5-6,TRBJ2-3,TRBD1,ASSFDRGGTDTQY
TRBV7-7,TRBJ2-7,TRBD2,ASSLGLAPRDEQY
TRBV7-2,TRBJ2-1,-,ASSLGLASGPGNEQF
TRBV4-2,TRBJ2-3,TRBD1,ASSQDGAGQAWGTQY